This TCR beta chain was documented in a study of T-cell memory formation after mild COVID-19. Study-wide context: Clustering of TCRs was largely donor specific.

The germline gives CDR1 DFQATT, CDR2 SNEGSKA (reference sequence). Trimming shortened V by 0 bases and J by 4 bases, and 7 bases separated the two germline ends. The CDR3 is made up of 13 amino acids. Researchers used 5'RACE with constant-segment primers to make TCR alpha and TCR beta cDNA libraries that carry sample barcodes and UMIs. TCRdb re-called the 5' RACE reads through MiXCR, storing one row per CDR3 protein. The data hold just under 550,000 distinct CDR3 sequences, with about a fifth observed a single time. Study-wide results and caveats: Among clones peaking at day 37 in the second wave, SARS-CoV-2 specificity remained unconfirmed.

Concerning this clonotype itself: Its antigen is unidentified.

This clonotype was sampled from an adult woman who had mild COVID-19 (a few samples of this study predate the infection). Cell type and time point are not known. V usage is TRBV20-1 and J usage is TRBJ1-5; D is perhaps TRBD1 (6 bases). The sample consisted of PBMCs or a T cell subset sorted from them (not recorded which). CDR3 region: CSARDQGNQPQHF. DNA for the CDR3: TGCAGTGCTAGAGATCAGGGGAATCAGCCCCAGCATTTT.